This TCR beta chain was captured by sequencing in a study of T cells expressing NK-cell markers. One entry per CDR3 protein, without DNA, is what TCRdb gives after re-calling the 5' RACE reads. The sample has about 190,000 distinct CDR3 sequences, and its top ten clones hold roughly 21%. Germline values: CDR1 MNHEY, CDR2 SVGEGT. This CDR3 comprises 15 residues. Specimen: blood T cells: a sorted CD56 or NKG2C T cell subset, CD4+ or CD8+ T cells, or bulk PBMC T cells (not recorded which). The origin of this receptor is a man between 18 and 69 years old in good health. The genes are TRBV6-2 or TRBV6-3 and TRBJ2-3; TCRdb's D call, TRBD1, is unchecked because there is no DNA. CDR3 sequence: CASSRLRGGTDTQYF.